The 32 T cell receptor beta chains presented below share a single source sample, sequenced in a study of cytomegalovirus exposure and HLA in healthy donors. A multiplex PCR was run with 60 Vbeta primers and 13 Jbeta primers. Profiling relied on immunoSEQ multiplex PCR, and the TCRdb table lists in-frame clones only, not all of them. The table records about 120,000 clones, approximately 76% of them present only once. Sequenced sample: PBMCs. The source of these receptors is a man aged 45-65 years in good health and CMV-seropositive.

This clone was seen more than once but under ten times. The chain joins TRBV14 to TRBJ2-1; 12 nucleotides align to TRBD2. CDR1 and CDR2 from the germline V gene are SGHDN and FVKESK. After removal of 4 bases from V and 1 base from J, the junction contained 5 bases not matched to a gene. The CDR3 is made up of 17 amino acids. CDR3 protein: CASSPLTSGGSYNEQFF. CDR3 in DNA: TGTGCCAGCAGCCCCCTGACTAGCGGGGGTTCCTACAATGAGCAGTTCTTC.

The V call is TRBV5-1, the J call TRBJ2-1, with D perhaps matching TRBD2 (6 bases). This CDR3 comprises 15 residues. Trimming left V 3 bases short and J 7 bases short, with 17 bases between. In germline, CDR1 is SGHRS, CDR2 YFSETQ. In DNA, the CDR3 is TGCGCCAGCAGCTCCCACGGGGGATTGGGGAATGAGCAGTTCTTC. Translation: CASSSHGGLGNEQFF.

The rearrangement links TRBV6-1 to TRBJ2-3; TRBD2 agrees at 7 bases. V was pared by 2 bases and J by 3 bases, with 8 bases of the junction left unmatched. The CDR3 length is 16 residues. The germline gives CDR1 MNHNS, CDR2 SASEGT. CDR3 bases: TGTGCCAGCAGTGAATGGGGAGGGGAAGGGACAGATACGCAGTATTTT. It is translated as CASSEWGGEGTDTQYF.

The chain couples TRBV11-3 to TRBJ2-3, with TRBD2 as a possible D gene (5 bases). Trimming removed 2 bases at V and 9 bases at J, with 6 bases between. CDR1 and CDR2 from the germline V gene are SGHNT and YENEEA. The CDR3 has 11 residues. CDR3 sequence (DNA): TGTGCCAGCAGCTTAAGGGAGACGCAGTATTTT. It codes for CASSLRETQYF.

V usage is TRBV21-1 and J usage is TRBJ1-1. TRBV21-1 is a pseudogene. The length of the CDR3 is 15 residues. The CDR3 DNA reads as TGTGCCAGCAGCAATCTATTGACGGGTAACACTGAAGCTTTCTTT. The encoded protein is CASSNLLTGNTEAFF.

V is TRBV4-3 and J is TRBJ1-2; D perhaps matches TRBD1 (5 bases). Trimming took 4 bases from V and 5 from J, leaving 11 bases between them. CDR3 length equals 13 residues. Germline-derived CDR1 and CDR2 are LGHNA and YSLEER. The CDR3, as DNA: TGCGCCAGCAGCCCGGCGGGGGGATATGGCTACACCTTC. Translation gives CASSPAGGYGYTF.

This clone showed up just a few times. This sequence joins TRBV27 and TRBJ2-7; 12 bases map to TRBD1. This CDR3 region has 15 residues. Germline V gene sequence: CDR1 MNHEY, CDR2 SMNVEV (reference sequence). The junction had 12 bases not matched to a gene; V was cut back by 10 bases and J by 5 bases. The CDR3 nucleotides are TGTGCCACCATAGGGACAGGGGGCGCCAGGCACGAGCAGTACTTC. This encodes CATIGTGGARHEQYF.

V is TRBV19 and J is TRBJ2-2; D possibly corresponds to TRBD1 (5 bases). V lost 7 bases and J 2 bases, leaving 11 bases between the germline ends. This CDR3 region has 14 residues. CDR1 LNHDA and CDR2 SQIVND come from the germline V gene (reference sequence). This chain's CDR3 is CASISGFNTGELFF. Here the CDR3 DNA reads TGTGCCAGTATATCAGGGTTTAACACCGGGGAGCTGTTTTTT.

This clone occurred a few times. This sequence joins TRBV14 and TRBJ1-4; D unclear. Germline V gene sequence: CDR1 SGHDN, CDR2 FVKESK. CDR3 length: 15 residues. V shed 1 base and J shed 2 bases, with 8 bases lying between them. The CDR3 nucleotides are TGTGCCAGCAGCCAAGGTGGAGTGACTAATGAAAAACTGTTTTTT. Protein: CASSQGGVTNEKLFF. The complete variable domain, with remaining parts taken from reference TRBV14 and TRBJ1-4, reads EAGVTQFPSHSVIEKGQTVTLRCDPISGHDNLYWYRRVMGKEIKFLLHFVKESKQDESGMPNNRFLAERTGGTYSTLKVQPAELEDSGVYFCASSQGGVTNEKLFFGSGTQLSVL.

V and J are TRBV6-5 and TRBJ1-5; no firm D call. CDR1 and CDR2 (germline): MNHEY, SVGAGI. There are 13 residues in the CDR3. V gave up 6 bases and J gave up 3 bases, with 9 bases separating them. Here the CDR3 reads CASSPQANQPQHF. The DNA for the CDR3 is TGTGCCAGCAGCCCTCAGGCCAATCAGCCCCAGCATTTT.

The CDR3 spells CSAGDTEAFF. CDR3 bases: TGCAGCGCGGGAGACACTGAAGCTTTCTTT. V and J are TRBV29-1 and TRBJ1-1; no clear D. Deletions cut 7 bases from V and 3 bases from J, with 6 bases between. This CDR3 contains 10 residues. Germline lookup yields CDR1 SQVTM and CDR2 ANQGSEA.

The CDR3 coding sequence is TGTGCCAGCAGTTTGAGTATCGGGGAGCTGTTTTTT. This encodes CASSLSIGELFF. J is TRBJ2-2 and V is TRBV28; D not resolved. Between the trimmed V and J ends, which lost 3 bases and 7 bases, there was a span of 6 bases. The CDR3 is 12 residues long. The germline CDR1 and CDR2 sequences are MDHEN and SYDVKM.

The chain couples TRBV11-3 to TRBJ2-3; 11 nucleotides agree with TRBD1. Germline loops: CDR1 SGHNT, CDR2 YENEEA. V dropped 1 base and J dropped 3; count of bases not matched to a gene: 9. CDR3 length: 18 residues. The chain's CDR3 is CASSLVGWGQGGTDTQYF. CDR3 DNA sequence: TGTGCCAGCAGCTTAGTCGGTTGGGGACAGGGGGGAACAGATACGCAGTATTTT.

V and J are TRBV4-3 and TRBJ2-1; tentatively, D is TRBD2 (7 bases). Trimming stripped 0 bases from V and 4 bases from J, with 16 bases between. CDR1 and CDR2 from the germline V gene are LGHNA and YSLEER. The CDR3 sequence is 17 residues long. CDR3: CASSQDLRGGTYNEQFF. CDR3 DNA: TGCGCCAGCAGCCAAGATCTTAGGGGGGGGACTTACAATGAGCAGTTCTTC.

V is TRBV10-1 and J is TRBJ2-7; D perhaps matches TRBD1 (5 bases). Trimming took 2 bases from V and 3 from J, leaving 8 bases between them. Germline-derived CDR1 and CDR2 are WNHNN and SYGVQD (reference sequence). The CDR3 is made up of 13 amino acids. For the CDR3, the DNA is TGCGCCAGCAGTGAGCTGACAGACTACGAGCAGTACTTC. Translation gives CASSELTDYEQYF.

The chain recombines TRBV5-4 with TRBJ2-5, with D possibly being TRBD1 (6 bases). The DNA end is a closer match to TRBJ2-7, so the J assignment may be wrong. The CDR3 has 14 residues. Germline V gives CDR1 SGHNT, CDR2 YYREEE (reference sequence). CDR3 in DNA: TGTGCCCCCATCTTGGGGGCTAAACCTGACGAGCAGTACTTC. It yields the protein CAPILGAKPDEQYF.

This chain connects TRBV11-2 to TRBJ1-2; TRBD1 is a possible D gene (6 bases). CDR3 length: 13 residues. Germline V gene data show CDR1 as SGHAT and CDR2 as FQNNGV. Trimming cost V 5 bases and J 5 bases, with 12 bases left between them. The CDR3 DNA reads as TGTGCCAGCAGCCCGGGACAACAGTATGGCTACACCTTC. Encoded protein: CASSPGQQYGYTF.

V and J are TRBV6-4 and TRBJ2-3; 8 bases are shared with TRBD2. Per germline, CDR1 MRHNA and CDR2 SNTAGT. Trimming at V came to 4 bases and at J to 2 bases, leaving 5 bases not matched to a gene. The CDR3 has 15 residues. This chain's CDR3 is CASSVMRGDTDTQYF. The CDR3 DNA is TGTGCCAGCAGTGTAATGCGGGGGGACACAGATACGCAGTATTTT.

The sample holds one count of this clone. J is TRBJ2-6 and V is TRBV13; the D is unclear. The V and J ends lost 2 bases and 3 bases respectively, with 2 bases between them. CDR3 length equals 13 residues. Looked up from germline, CDR1 is PRHDT and CDR2 is FYEKMQ (reference sequence). The chain's CDR3 is CASSLYGANVLTF. For the CDR3, the DNA is TGTGCCAGCAGCTTATATGGGGCCAACGTCCTGACTTTC.

This clone has only a few counts. The chain recombines TRBV5-4 with TRBJ1-5; D is unresolved. Trimming stripped 3 bases from V and 6 bases from J, with 16 bases between. The germline V gene encodes CDR1 SGHNT and CDR2 YYREEE (reference sequence). The CDR3 is 15 amino acids. The CDR3 DNA follows: TGTGCCAGCAGCTGGGGAGGGAAAAACAGTCAGCCCCAGCATTTT. It encodes CASSWGGKNSQPQHF.

The CDR3 reads CASSGVTGIRYEQYF. As DNA, the CDR3 is TGTGCCAGCAGTGGGGTAACAGGGATTCGCTACGAGCAGTACTTC. V gene TRBV6-5 combines with J gene TRBJ2-7, with D tentatively TRBD1 (6 bases). This CDR3 is 15 amino acids long. Between the trimmed V and J ends, which lost 5 bases and 3 bases, there was a span of 17 bases. CDR1 is MNHEY and CDR2 is SVGAGI in the germline V gene.

V gene TRBV18 combines with J gene TRBJ2-7, with 7 bases aligning to TRBD1. CDR3 length: 15 amino acids. CDR1 and CDR2 (germline): KGHSH, LQKENI. V shed 6 bases and J 2 bases; nucleotides not matched to a gene: 10. CDR3 nucleotides: TGTGCCAGCTCCCCCGGGGACAGCGAGACCTACGAGCAGTACTTC. It yields the protein CASSPGDSETYEQYF.

This rearrangement joins TRBV19 to TRBJ1-2, with 7 bases matching TRBD1. The CDR3 extends over 13 amino acids. The trim removed 5 bases at V and 8 bases at J, leaving 8 bases unmatched. Germline V gives CDR1 LNHDA, CDR2 SQIVND (reference sequence). CDR3 bases: TGTGCCAGTAGTGTTGGACAGGTAGGAGGCTACACCTTC. This translates into CASSVGQVGGYTF.

The chain is built from TRBV5-1 and TRBJ2-5, with TRBD2 identical over 9 bases. The CDR3 is 19 amino acids. From germline, CDR1 is SGHRS and CDR2 YFSETQ. The V gene end was trimmed by 0 bases and the J gene end by 2 bases; junction bases not matched to a gene: 14. This chain's CDR3 is CASSLAQQRYSGGQETQYF. The CDR3 nucleotides read TGCGCCAGCAGCTTGGCCCAACAGCGATATAGCGGGGGACAAGAGACCCAGTACTTC.

This rearrangement joins TRBV11-2 to TRBJ1-5; weak D call: TRBD1 (5 bases). The CDR3 consists of 16 residues. The germline CDR1 and CDR2 sequences are SGHAT and FQNNGV. Trimming cost V 3 bases and J 2 bases, with 14 bases left between them. CDR3 sequence reads: CASSLTEGTGNQPQHF. As DNA, the CDR3 is TGTGCCAGCAGCTTGACGGAGGGGACGGGCAATCAGCCCCAGCATTTT. Full variable domain (missing parts from reference TRBV11-2 and TRBJ1-5): EAGVAQSPRYKIIEKRQSVAFWCNPISGHATLYWYQQILGQGPKLLIQFQNNGVVDDSQLPKDRFSAERLKGVDSTLKIQPAKLEDSAVYLCASSLTEGTGNQPQHFGDGTRLSIL.

This chain uses TRBV9 with TRBJ2-1; 7 bases match TRBD2. CDR1 is SGDLS and CDR2 is YYNGEE in the germline V gene. J gave up 6 bases and V 0 bases, and 6 bases lay outside the gene matches. CDR3 length: 15 amino acids. The CDR3 DNA reads as TGTGCCAGCAGCGTAGTTGAACTAGCGAGCAATGAGCAGTTCTTC. It specifies CASSVVELASNEQFF.

The chain combines TRBV7-2 with TRBJ1-3; TRBD1 is a possible D gene (6 bases). V was shortened by 4 bases and J by 0 bases, with 13 bases between the two germline ends. Looked up from germline, CDR1 is SGHTA and CDR2 is FQGNSA. CDR3 length: 16 amino acids. The CDR3 reads CASSSSTGTSGNTIYF. The CDR3 region has the DNA TGTGCCAGCAGCTCCTCTACAGGGACCTCTGGAAACACCATATATTTT.

There are a few counts of this clone. The chain couples TRBV11-3 to TRBJ2-5; 16 nucleotides match TRBD2. J gave up 4 bases and V 3 bases, and 5 bases lay outside the gene matches. Germline CDR1 reads SGHNT; CDR2 reads YENEEA. This CDR3 has 17 amino acids. The CDR3 spells CASSLGLAGGPGETQYF. CDR3 coding DNA: TGTGCCAGCAGCTTGGGACTAGCGGGGGGGCCGGGAGAGACCCAGTACTTC.

In this sample, this clone turned up once. This sequence joins TRBV6-5 and TRBJ1-4; D perhaps matches TRBD1 (5 bases). The CDR3 is made up of 13 amino acids. Per germline, CDR1 MNHEY and CDR2 SVGAGI. Trimming removed 6 bases from V and 5 bases from J, with 10 bases in between. This chain's CDR3 is CASSRGGNEKLFF. The CDR3 region has the DNA TGTGCCAGCAGCCGGGGGGGAAATGAAAAACTGTTTTTT.

This chain links TRBV6-1 with TRBJ2-1; 9 bases agree with TRBD1. The CDR3 extends over 14 amino acids. V trimming: 8 bases; J trimming: 5 bases; junction bases outside the gene matches: 7. From germline, CDR1 is MNHNS and CDR2 SASEGT. The CDR3 region has the DNA TGTGCCAGCGGAGACAGGGGGATAAACAATGAGCAGTTCTTC. It encodes CASGDRGINNEQFF.

This clone occurred once. The chain combines TRBV6-5 with TRBJ1-5; no firm D call. The germline V gene encodes CDR1 MNHEY and CDR2 SVGAGI. The CDR3 spans 15 residues. V was shortened by 4 bases and J by 4 bases, with 14 bases between the two germline ends. CDR3 sequence: CASSSSGWANQPQHF. The CDR3 DNA is TGTGCCAGCAGTTCCTCGGGTTGGGCGAATCAGCCCCAGCATTTT.

This clone came up a few times. J is TRBJ1-2 and V is TRBV14; 7 nucleotides match TRBD1. Germline V gene sequence: CDR1 SGHDN, CDR2 FVKESK. Trimming removed 3 bases from V and 2 bases from J; junction bases left unmatched: 3. This CDR3 contains 14 residues. The chain's CDR3 is CASSHRDSNYGYTF. In DNA form, the CDR3 reads TGTGCCAGCAGCCACCGGGACAGCAACTATGGCTACACCTTC.